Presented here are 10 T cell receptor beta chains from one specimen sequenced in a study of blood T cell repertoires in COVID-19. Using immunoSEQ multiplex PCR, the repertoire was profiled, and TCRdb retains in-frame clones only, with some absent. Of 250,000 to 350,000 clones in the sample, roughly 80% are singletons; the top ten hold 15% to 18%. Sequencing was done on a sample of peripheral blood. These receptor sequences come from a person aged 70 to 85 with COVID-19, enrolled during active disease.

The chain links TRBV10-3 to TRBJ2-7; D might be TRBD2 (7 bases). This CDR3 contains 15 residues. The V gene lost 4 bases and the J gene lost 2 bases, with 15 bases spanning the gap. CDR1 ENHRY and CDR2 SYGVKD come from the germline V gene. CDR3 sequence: CAISVAVGGAYEQYF. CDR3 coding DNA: TGTGCCATCAGTGTTGCCGTAGGGGGGGCCTACGAGCAGTACTTC.

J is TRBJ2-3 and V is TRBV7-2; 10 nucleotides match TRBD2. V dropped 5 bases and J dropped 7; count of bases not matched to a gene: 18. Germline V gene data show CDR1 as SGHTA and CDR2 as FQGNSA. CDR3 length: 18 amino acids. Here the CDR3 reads CASSLGTAGLATPYTQYF. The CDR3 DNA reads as TGTGCCAGCAGCCTAGGGACGGCGGGACTAGCGACGCCGTATACGCAGTATTTT.

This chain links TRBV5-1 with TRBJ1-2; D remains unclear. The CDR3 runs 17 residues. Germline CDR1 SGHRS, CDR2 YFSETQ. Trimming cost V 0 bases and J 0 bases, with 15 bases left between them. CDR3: CASSLAGSSPANYGYTF. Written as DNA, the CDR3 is TGCGCCAGCAGCTTGGCCGGGTCTTCTCCTGCTAACTATGGCTACACCTTC.

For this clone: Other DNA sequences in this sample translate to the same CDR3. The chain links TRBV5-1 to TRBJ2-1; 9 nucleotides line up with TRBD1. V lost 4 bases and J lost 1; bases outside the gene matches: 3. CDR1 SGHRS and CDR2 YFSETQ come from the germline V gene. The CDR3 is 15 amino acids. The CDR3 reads CASSSGQGSYNEQFF. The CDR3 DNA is TGCGCCAGCAGCAGTGGACAGGGGTCCTACAATGAGCAGTTCTTC.

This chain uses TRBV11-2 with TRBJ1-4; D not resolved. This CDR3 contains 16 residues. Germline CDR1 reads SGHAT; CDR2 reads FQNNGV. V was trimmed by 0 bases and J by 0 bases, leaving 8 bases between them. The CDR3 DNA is TGTGCCAGCAGCTTAGATCCGTTTACAACTAATGAAAAACTGTTTTTT. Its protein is CASSLDPFTTNEKLFF.

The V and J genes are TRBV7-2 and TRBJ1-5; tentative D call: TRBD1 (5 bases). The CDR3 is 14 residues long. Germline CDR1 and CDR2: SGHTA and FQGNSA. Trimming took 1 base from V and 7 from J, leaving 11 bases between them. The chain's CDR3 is CASSLGGESQPQHF. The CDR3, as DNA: TGTGCCAGCAGCTTAGGGGGGGAAAGCCAGCCCCAGCATTTT.

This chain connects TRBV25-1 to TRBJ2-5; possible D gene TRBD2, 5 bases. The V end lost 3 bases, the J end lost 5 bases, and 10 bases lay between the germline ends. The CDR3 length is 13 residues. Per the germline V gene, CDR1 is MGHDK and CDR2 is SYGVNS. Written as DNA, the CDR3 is TGTGCCAGCAGTGACGGGGTTGTGGAGACCCAGTACTTC. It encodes CASSDGVVETQYF.

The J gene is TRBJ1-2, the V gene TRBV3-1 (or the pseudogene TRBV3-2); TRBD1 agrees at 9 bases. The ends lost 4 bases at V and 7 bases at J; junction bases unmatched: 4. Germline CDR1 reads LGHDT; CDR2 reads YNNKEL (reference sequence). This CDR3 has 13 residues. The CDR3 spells CASSLQGATGYTF. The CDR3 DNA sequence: TGTGCCAGCAGCCTACAGGGGGCTACTGGCTACACCTTC.

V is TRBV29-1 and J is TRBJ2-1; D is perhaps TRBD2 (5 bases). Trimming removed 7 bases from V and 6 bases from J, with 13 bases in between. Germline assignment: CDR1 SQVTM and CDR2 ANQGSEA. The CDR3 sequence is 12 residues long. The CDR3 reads CSAPRAGNEQFF. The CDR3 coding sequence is TGCAGCGCCCCTCGGGCGGGCAATGAGCAGTTCTTC.

CDR3 loop: CASKDINNSPLHF. In DNA, the CDR3 is TGTGCCAGCAAGGACATTAATAATTCACCCCTCCACTTT. The rearrangement joins TRBV6-5 to TRBJ1-6; D is possibly TRBD1 (5 bases). Looked up from germline, CDR1 is MNHEY and CDR2 is SVGAGI. V lost 7 bases and J 5 bases, leaving 9 bases between the germline ends. This CDR3 is built from 13 residues.